This TCR beta chain stems from a study of T cells in women clearing cervical HPV infection. In germline, CDR1 is MNHEY, CDR2 SMNVEV (reference sequence). J lost 2 bases, V lost 6 bases, and 10 bases had no gene match. This CDR3 contains 16 residues. Libraries were prepared by immunoSEQ multiplex PCR; TCRdb keeps only in-frame clonotypes and omits some of them. The data include around 38,000 clones; the top ten clones carry 7% to 9.5%. As for this clone: The read gets to within 3 residues of the CDR3 end, and the germline J gene fills in the rest.

This clonotype was sampled from a woman aged 18 to 75 with a cervical HPV16 infection that either progressed to CIN3+ or cleared (not recorded which). Sample: blood buffy coat. The chain employs TRBV27 and TRBJ2-7; 10 bases fit TRBD2. The part of the CDR3 DNA that was read is TGTGCCAGCAGACGGACAGGGACTAGCGAAGCCTACGAG. Translating it yields CASRRTGTSEAYE. From start to end, the CDR3 is CASRRTGTSEAYEQYF.